This record concerns one TCR beta chain sequence. This record comes from a study of blood T cell repertoires in COVID-19. Overall study: Samples came from the United States, Italy and Spain, spanning acute and convalescent COVID-19.

Germline CDR1 is LGHNA and CDR2 is YNFKEQ. This CDR3 has 15 amino acids. The V and J ends lost 4 bases and 2 bases respectively, with 15 bases between them. As originally analysed: Reference gene primer amplification in the assay estimated nucleated cell counts. Libraries were prepared by immunoSEQ multiplex PCR; TCRdb keeps only in-frame clonotypes and omits some of them. V, J and clone size were drawn from that table, and D and trimming were deduced from the DNA. In the table there are roughly 74,000 clones, around nine tenths of which are singletons. The chain uses TRBV4-2 and TRBJ2-7; a possible D gene is TRBD1 (6 bases). This clonotype originated in a man in his 70s with active or convalescent COVID-19. Material for sequencing was peripheral blood. For the CDR3, the DNA is TGTGCCAGCAGCCTGACAGGCCCCAGGACCTACGAGCAGTACTTC. Its translation is CASSLTGPRTYEQYF.